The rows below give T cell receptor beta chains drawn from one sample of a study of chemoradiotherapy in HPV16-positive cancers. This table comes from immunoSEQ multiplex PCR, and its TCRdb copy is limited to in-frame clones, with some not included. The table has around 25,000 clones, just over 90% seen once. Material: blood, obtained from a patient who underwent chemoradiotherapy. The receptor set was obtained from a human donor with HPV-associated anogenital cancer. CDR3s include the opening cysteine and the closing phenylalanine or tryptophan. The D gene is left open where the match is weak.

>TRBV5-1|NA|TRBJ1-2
CASRDGHHGYTF
TGCGCCAGCAGGGACGGTCACCATGGCTACACCTTC
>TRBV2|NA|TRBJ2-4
CASSPYPEGAAKNIQYF
TGTGCCAGCAGTCCCTACCCGGAAGGGGCGGCCAAAAACATTCAGTACTTC
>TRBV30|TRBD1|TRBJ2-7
CAWSPGQGPPEQYF
TGTGCCTGGAGTCCAGGACAGGGTCCCCCCGAGCAGTACTTC
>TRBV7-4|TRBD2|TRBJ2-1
CASSLIKSEGTSGNEQFF
TGTGCCAGCAGCTTAATCAAATCTGAGGGAACTAGCGGCAATGAGCAGTTCTTC
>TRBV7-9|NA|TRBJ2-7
CASSLILGPGVEQYF
TGTGCCAGCAGCTTAATACTAGGGCCTGGGGTCGAGCAGTACTTC
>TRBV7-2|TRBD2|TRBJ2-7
CASSFSGGAPYEQYF
TGTGCCAGCAGCTTTAGCGGGGGGGCCCCCTACGAGCAGTACTTC
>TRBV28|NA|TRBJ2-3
CASSSPGRQSTDTQYF
TGTGCCAGCAGCTCACCGGGACGTCAGAGCACAGATACGCAGTATTTT
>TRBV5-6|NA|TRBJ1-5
CASSLGRSYSNQPQHF
TGTGCCAGCAGCTTGGGACGGAGCTATAGCAATCAGCCCCAGCATTTT
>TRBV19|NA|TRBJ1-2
CASSAGTLFNYGYTF
TGTGCCAGTAGTGCGGGGACCCTTTTCAACTATGGCTACACCTTC
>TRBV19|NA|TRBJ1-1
CASSRGLNTEAFF
TGTGCCAGTAGTAGGGGTCTGAACACTGAAGCTTTCTTT
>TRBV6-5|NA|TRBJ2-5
CASVAPGVETQYF
TGTGCCAGCGTTGCCCCGGGTGTAGAGACCCAGTACTTC